What follows are 6 T cell receptor beta chains derived from one specimen sequenced in a study of T cell changes during pregnancy in multiple sclerosis (dated by TCRdb to the late 2010s). Library creation used the immunoSEQ multiplex PCR assay. What TCRdb holds here is the immuneACCESS table cut down to in-frame rearrangements. Part of the clones is not present; checked against another copy, under half of the missing clones reflect an unresolved V gene, and the others are unexplained. This sample has about 77,000 clones in its table, and approximately 94% of those were observed once. The ten largest clones take up 2.6% of the sample. The starting material was peripheral blood, obtained after pregnancy. All receptors come from a female donor in good health, enrolled as a control in a pregnancy study.

The CDR3: CASESGTRFYGYTF. The CDR3 nucleotides are TGTGCCAGCGAATCCGGGACACGCTTCTATGGCTACACCTTC. The chain couples TRBV2 to TRBJ1-2; the D gene is possibly TRBD1 (6 bases). V gave up 8 bases and J gave up 4 bases, with 17 bases separating them. CDR3 length: 14 residues. In germline, CDR1 is SNHLY, CDR2 FYNNEI.

V usage is TRBV2 and J usage is TRBJ2-7, with a weak D call TRBD1 (5 bases). The CDR3 contains 15 residues. Germline-derived CDR1 and CDR2 are SNHLY and FYNNEI. V shed 8 bases and J shed 3 bases, with 20 bases lying between them. The CDR3 bases are TGTGCCAGCCAAGCTGGGGCCCCCAATCTCTACGAGCAGTACTTC. This codes for CASQAGAPNLYEQYF.

This chain uses TRBV15 with TRBJ1-4; D might be TRBD1 (6 bases). CDR1 LNHNV and CDR2 YYDKDF come from the germline V gene (reference sequence). This CDR3 has 13 amino acids. Trimming left V 6 bases short and J 3 bases short, with 8 bases between. CDR3 nucleotides: TGTGCCACCAGTGCAGGGGCTAATGAAAAACTGTTTTTT. Translation: CATSAGANEKLFF.

The chain is built from TRBV10-1 and TRBJ1-5; D is ambiguous. Germline V gives CDR1 WNHNN, CDR2 SYGVQD (reference sequence). This CDR3 region has 14 residues. Trimming stripped 6 bases from V and 0 bases from J, with 9 bases between. The CDR3 DNA reads TGCGCCAGCAGGCACCAGGATAGCAATCAGCCCCAGCATTTT. It encodes CASRHQDSNQPQHF.

V is TRBV2 and J is TRBJ2-5; 9 bases are shared with TRBD2. The J segment lost 1 base and the V segment lost 8 bases, leaving 8 bases of the junction unmatched. The V gene's germline CDR1 is SNHLY and CDR2 FYNNEI. This CDR3 comprises 15 residues. The CDR3 sequence: CASGPLAGSQETQYF. CDR3 DNA: TGTGCCAGCGGACCTCTAGCGGGGAGCCAAGAGACCCAGTACTTC. Full variable domain (outside the CDR3, taken from reference TRBV2 and TRBJ2-5): EPEVTQTPSHQVTQMGQEVILRCVPISNHLYFYWYRQILGQKVEFLVSFYNNEISEKSEIFDDQFSVERPDGSNFTLKIRSTKLEDSAMYFCASGPLAGSQETQYFGPGTRLLVL.

This CDR3 is CASTGGGYGYTF. CDR3 sequence (DNA): TGTGCCAGCACAGGGGGTGGCTATGGCTACACCTTC. The V call is TRBV27, the J call TRBJ1-2; 7 nucleotides match TRBD1. Germline CDR1 and CDR2: MNHEY and SMNVEV (reference sequence). This CDR3 region has 12 residues. J gave up 4 bases and V 7 bases, and 3 bases lay outside the gene matches.